Here is one T cell receptor (beta chain) with its context. Its target is unknown. The data were taken from a study of T cell responses to AZD1222 COVID-19 vaccine. Sequencing was performed with immunoSEQ multiplex PCR; in TCRdb, only in-frame clones are kept and a portion is missing. The sample includes more than 75,000 clones, about nine tenths of them seen just once. This CDR3 is built from 13 residues. Germline V gives CDR1 LGHDT, CDR2 YNNKEL (reference sequence). The germline V and J ends were trimmed by 4 bases and 7 bases, with 11 bases remaining between them. Overall study findings and caveats: Repertoires in all cases were sampled only once the peak T cell response had passed. At baseline, seropositivity was found in only six or seven AZD1222 recipients. In a largely white British group with more females than males, clonal diversity was possibly underestimated. Regions left unmutated in variants are reportedly the target of nearly half of spike-specific TCRs.

The origin of this receptor is an adult who received the AZD1222 COVID-19 vaccine. The genes are TRBV3-1 (or the pseudogene TRBV3-2) and TRBJ1-5, with D maybe TRBD1 (6 bases). The sequencing here drew on peripheral blood, taken 28 days after the second AZD1222 dose. CDR3 DNA sequence: TGTGCCAGCAGCCCTACAGGGAACCAGCCCCAGCATTTT. This sequence encodes CASSPTGNQPQHF.